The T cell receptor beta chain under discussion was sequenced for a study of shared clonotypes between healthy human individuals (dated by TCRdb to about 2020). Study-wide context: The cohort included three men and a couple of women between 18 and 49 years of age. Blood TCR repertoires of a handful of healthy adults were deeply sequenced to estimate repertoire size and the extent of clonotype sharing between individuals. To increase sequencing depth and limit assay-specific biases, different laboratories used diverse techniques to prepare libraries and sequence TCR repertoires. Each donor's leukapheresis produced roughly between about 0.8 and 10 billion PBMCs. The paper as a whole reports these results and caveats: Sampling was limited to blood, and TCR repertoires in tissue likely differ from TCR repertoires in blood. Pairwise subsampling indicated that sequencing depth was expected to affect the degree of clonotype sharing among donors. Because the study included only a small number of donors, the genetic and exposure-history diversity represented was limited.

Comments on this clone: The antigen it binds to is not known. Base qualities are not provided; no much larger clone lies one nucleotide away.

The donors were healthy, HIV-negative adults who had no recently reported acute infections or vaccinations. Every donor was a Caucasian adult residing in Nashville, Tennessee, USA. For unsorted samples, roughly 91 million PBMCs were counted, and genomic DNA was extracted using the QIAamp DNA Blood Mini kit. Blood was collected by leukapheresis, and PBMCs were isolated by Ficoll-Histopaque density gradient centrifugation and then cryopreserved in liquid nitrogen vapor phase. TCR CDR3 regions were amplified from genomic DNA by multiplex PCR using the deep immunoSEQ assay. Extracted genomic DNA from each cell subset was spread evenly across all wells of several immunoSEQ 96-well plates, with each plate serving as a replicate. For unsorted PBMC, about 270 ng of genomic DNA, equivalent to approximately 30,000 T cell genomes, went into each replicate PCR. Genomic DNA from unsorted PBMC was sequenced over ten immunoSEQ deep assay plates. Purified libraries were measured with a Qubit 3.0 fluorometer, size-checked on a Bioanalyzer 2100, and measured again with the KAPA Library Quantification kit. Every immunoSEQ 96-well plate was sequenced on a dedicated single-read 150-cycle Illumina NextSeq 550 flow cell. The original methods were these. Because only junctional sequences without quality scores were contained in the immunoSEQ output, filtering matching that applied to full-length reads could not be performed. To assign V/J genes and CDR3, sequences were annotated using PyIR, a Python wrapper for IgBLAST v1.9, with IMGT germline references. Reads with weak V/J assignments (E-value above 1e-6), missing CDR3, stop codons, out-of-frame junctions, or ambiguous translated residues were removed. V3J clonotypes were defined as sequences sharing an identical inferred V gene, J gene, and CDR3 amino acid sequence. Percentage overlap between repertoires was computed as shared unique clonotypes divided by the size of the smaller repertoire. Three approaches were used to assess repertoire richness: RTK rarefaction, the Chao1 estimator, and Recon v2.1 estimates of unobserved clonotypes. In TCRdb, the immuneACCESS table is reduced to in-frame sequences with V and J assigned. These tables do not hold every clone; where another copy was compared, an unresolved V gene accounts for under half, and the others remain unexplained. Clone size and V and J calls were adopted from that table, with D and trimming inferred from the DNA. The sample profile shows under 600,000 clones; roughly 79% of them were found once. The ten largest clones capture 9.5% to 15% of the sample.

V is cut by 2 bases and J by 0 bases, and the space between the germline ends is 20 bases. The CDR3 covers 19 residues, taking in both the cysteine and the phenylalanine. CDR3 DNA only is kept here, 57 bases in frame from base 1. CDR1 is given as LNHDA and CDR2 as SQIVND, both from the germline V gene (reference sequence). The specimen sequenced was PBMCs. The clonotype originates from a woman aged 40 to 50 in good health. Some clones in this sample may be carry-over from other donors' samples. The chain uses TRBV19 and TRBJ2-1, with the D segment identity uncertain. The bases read TGTGCCAGTAGTATACAGGCGGCTTCCTCCCTTAGCTCCTACAATGAGCAGTTCTTC. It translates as CASSIQAASSLSSYNEQFF.